One sample yielded the 15 T cell receptor beta chains listed below, sequenced in a study of T cells in Graves' hyperthyroidism and ophthalmopathy. Amplification of TCR beta CDR3 regions was performed using RNA transcripts as template. First-round RT-PCR with HTBI primers amplified the TCR CDR3 region. TCRdb analysed the multiplex PCR reads with MiXCR anew, one entry per CDR3 protein. The table has hundreds of thousands of distinct CDR3 sequences, approximately 14% seen once. The sequenced sample was blood. The receptors originated from a woman in her forties or fifties with Graves' ophthalmopathy.

The sample holds a few counts of this clonotype. This sequence joins TRBV27 and TRBJ2-5; D is uncertain. V was trimmed by 7 bases and J by 7 bases, leaving 10 bases between them. This CDR3 contains 11 residues. Germline V gene sequence: CDR1 MNHEY, CDR2 SMNVEV (reference sequence). CDR3 sequence (DNA): TGTGCCAGCACTTCCGGAGCGACCCAGTACTTC. Translating gives CASTSGATQYF.

The chain links TRBV15 to TRBJ2-1; D unresolved. V lost 0 bases, J lost 8 bases, and 5 bases lay in between. The CDR3 length is 12 residues. Germline V gene data show CDR1 as LNHNV and CDR2 as YYDKDF (reference sequence). The CDR3 loop reads CATSRERDEQFF. CDR3 DNA sequence: TGTGCCACCAGCAGAGAAAGGGATGAGCAGTTCTTC.

This clonotype was counted many times. The rearrangement links TRBV6-5 to TRBJ2-3, with TRBD2 identical over 12 bases. Looked up from germline, CDR1 is MNHEY and CDR2 is SVGAGI. V lost 0 bases and J lost 4; bases outside the gene matches: 2. The CDR3 contains 16 residues. The CDR3 DNA is TGTGCCAGCAGTTACTCGGGACTAGCGGGCTCAGATACGCAGTATTTT. It is translated as CASSYSGLAGSDTQYF.

This clonotype occurred many times. The chain recombines TRBV20-1 with TRBJ2-4; D is uncertain. This CDR3 region has 13 residues. V was clipped by 1 base and J by 0 bases, with 4 bases between them. CDR1 and CDR2 from the germline V gene are DFQATT and SNEGSKA (reference sequence). CDR3 sequence: CSARVVAKNIQYF. The DNA for the CDR3 is TGCAGTGCTAGAGTGGTAGCCAAAAACATTCAGTACTTC.

The CDR3 DNA reads TGTGCCATCAGGGGCGGGAGTAATAACAATGAGCAGTTCTTC. Amino acids: CAIRGGSNNNEQFF. The chain carries TRBV10-3 and TRBJ2-1, with 7 bases matching TRBD2. In germline, CDR1 is ENHRY, CDR2 SYGVKD. The ends lost 6 bases at V and 5 bases at J; junction bases unmatched: 7. The CDR3 runs to 14 residues.

The table lists this clonotype with many counts. The gene calls are TRBV2 and TRBJ2-1, with 11 bases lining up with TRBD2. V gave up 4 bases and J gave up 4 bases; unmatched junction bases: 6. Germline V gene sequence: CDR1 SNHLY, CDR2 FYNNEI. CDR3 length: 16 amino acids. The CDR3 protein is CASSVLAGVGYNEQFF. CDR3 in DNA: TGTGCCAGCAGTGTACTAGCGGGAGTAGGGTACAATGAGCAGTTCTTC.

A few counts support this clonotype. The V gene is TRBV29-1, the J gene TRBJ1-3; D unclear. Germline CDR1 is SQVTM and CDR2 is ANQGSEA. V was cut by 0 bases and J by 4 bases, with 10 bases left in between. The CDR3 spans 14 residues. CDR3 loop: CSVEERALGNTIYF. The CDR3 DNA reads as TGCAGCGTTGAAGAACGGGCTCTCGGAAACACCATATATTTT.

A few counts support this clonotype. A much larger clone differs by one base, so this may be a read error. This chain joins TRBV3-1 and TRBJ2-7; a weak D match, TRBD2 (6 bases). Per germline, CDR1 LGHDT and CDR2 YNNKEL (reference sequence). This CDR3 is built from 14 residues. Between the trimmed V and J ends, which lost 4 bases and 3 bases, there was a span of 13 bases. The CDR3 region has the DNA TGTGCCAGCAGCCGAGGGACTTGGGGCTACGAGCAGTACTTC. As protein: CASSRGTWGYEQYF.

This clonotype was seen at least ten times. This sequence joins TRBV4-3 and TRBJ1-5; TRBD1 might be the D (5 bases). The CDR3 is made up of 15 amino acids. V dropped 0 bases and J dropped 5 bases, with 11 bases sitting between them. In germline, CDR1 is LGHNA, CDR2 YSLEER. The CDR3 sequence: CASSQDGGSDQPQHF. As DNA, the CDR3 is TGCGCCAGCAGCCAAGATGGGGGGTCCGATCAGCCCCAGCATTTT.

This clonotype appeared a few times. The rearrangement joins TRBV3-1 to TRBJ2-7, with 9 bases matching TRBD1. V was clipped by 1 base and J by 2 bases; unmatched bases: 9. Germline V gives CDR1 LGHDT, CDR2 YNNKEL (reference sequence). CDR3 length: 17 residues. The CDR3 region is CASSQAHRDRETYEQYF. The CDR3 nucleotides are TGTGCCAGCAGCCAAGCGCACCGGGACAGGGAAACCTACGAGCAGTACTTC.

The sample holds a few counts of this clonotype. V is TRBV7-2 and J is TRBJ2-3; D assignment may be TRBD1 or TRBD2 (5 bases each). Germline loops: CDR1 SGHTA, CDR2 FQGNSA. This CDR3 has 15 residues. Trimming cost V 8 bases and J 0 bases, with 15 bases left between them. In DNA form, the CDR3 reads TGTGCCAGCGGAGGACGGACAACTAGCACAGATACGCAGTATTTT. Protein product: CASGGRTTSTDTQYF.

The chain has TRBV29-1 and TRBJ2-1; unclear D gene. V lost 7 bases and J 7 bases, leaving 11 bases between the germline ends. The germline V gene has CDR1 SQVTM and CDR2 ANQGSEA. CDR3 size: 11 residues. CDR3 loop: CSADRPNEQFF. CDR3 coding DNA: TGCAGCGCGGATAGACCAAATGAGCAGTTCTTC.

This clonotype was counted at least ten times. The V gene is TRBV5-1, the J gene TRBJ2-1, with D perhaps matching TRBD2 (6 bases). Germline CDR1 is SGHRS and CDR2 is YFSETQ. Deletions cut 3 bases from V and 9 bases from J, with 19 bases between. The CDR3 runs to 15 residues. This CDR3 reads CASSSGGLSTSEQFF. The DNA of the CDR3 is TGCGCCAGCAGCTCCGGGGGTCTCTCCACGAGTGAGCAGTTCTTC.

V gene TRBV28 combines with J gene TRBJ2-1; 9 bases map to TRBD2. The V gene's germline CDR1 is MDHEN and CDR2 SYDVKM. CDR3 size: 13 residues. The J segment lost 12 bases and the V segment lost 6 bases, leaving 9 bases of the junction unmatched. The CDR3 DNA reads TGTGCCAGCAGCCCTCTAGCGGGACCGGGGCAGTTCTTC. This gives the protein CASSPLAGPGQFF.

The table lists this clonotype with many counts. This sequence joins TRBV28 and TRBJ1-2; no clear D. CDR1 is MDHEN, CDR2 SYDVKM, per germline. The CDR3 totals 16 residues. V lost 7 bases and J 4 bases, leaving 22 bases between the germline ends. CDR3 bases: TGTGCCAGCAATGCGGTTTCATGGAGAACTTCCTATGGCTACACCTTC. Translation: CASNAVSWRTSYGYTF.